The 7 T cell receptor beta chains presented below share a single source sample, sequenced in a study of T cells in Graves' hyperthyroidism and ophthalmopathy. RNA transcripts were the template for amplifying TCR beta CDR3 regions. The HTBI primer set was used in a first-round RT-PCR of the TCR CDR3. TCRdb reanalysed the multiplex PCR reads using MiXCR and keeps one entry per CDR3 protein. This repertoire shows fewer than 350,000 distinct CDR3 sequences, roughly 13% found once; its top ten account for 7% to 9.5%. What was sequenced was blood. These receptors were taken from a middle-aged woman with Graves' hyperthyroidism.

This clonotype was seen repeatedly, ten times or more. This chain links TRBV18 with TRBJ1-3, with a possible D match to TRBD1 (5 bases). The germline gives CDR1 KGHSH, CDR2 LQKENI. V was shortened by 3 bases and J by 6 bases, with 12 bases between the two germline ends. CDR3 size: 14 residues. CDR3 protein: CASSPGQILNTIYF. CDR3 sequence (DNA): TGTGCCAGCTCACCGGGGCAGATCTTAAACACCATATATTTT. Looking up the rest from reference TRBV18 and TRBJ1-3 gives the full variable domain: NAGVMQNPRHLVRRRGQEARLRCSPMKGHSHVYWYRQLPEEGLKFMVYLQKENIIDESGMPKERFSAEFPKEGPSILRIQQVVRGDSAAYFCASSPGQILNTIYFGEGSWLTVV.

This clonotype was picked up many times. The chain carries TRBV28 and TRBJ2-1; 9 bases line up with TRBD2. Germline V gene lookup returns CDR1 MDHEN and CDR2 SYDVKM. The CDR3 loop spans 15 amino acids. V lost 1 base and J lost 6; bases outside the gene matches: 4. As DNA, the CDR3 is TGTGCCAGCAGTTTATATAGCGGGAGTTTCAATGAGCAGTTCTTC. Amino acid sequence: CASSLYSGSFNEQFF. Full variable domain (rest looked up from reference TRBV28 and TRBJ2-1): DVKVTQSSRYLVKRTGEKVFLECVQDMDHENMFWYRQDPGLGLRLIYFSYDVKMKEKGDIPEGYSVSREKKERFSLILESASTNQTSMYLCASSLYSGSFNEQFFGPGTRLTVL.

V and J are TRBV6-1 and TRBJ1-1; 12 bases are a match to TRBD1. The CDR3 length is 18 residues. Germline CDR1 and CDR2: MNHNS and SASEGT. Germline trimming cut 5 bases from V and 5 bases from J; bases unmatched to any gene: 15. The CDR3 protein is CASSLPGQGARGSTEAFF. The CDR3 nucleotides read TGTGCCAGCAGTCTCCCGGGACAGGGGGCGAGGGGGTCGACTGAAGCTTTCTTT.

This clonotype was picked up many times. V usage is TRBV12-3 or TRBV12-4 and J usage is TRBJ2-3, with D unclear. The CDR3 runs to 12 residues. V lost 5 bases to trimming and J lost 7 bases, with 10 bases between them. The CDR3 DNA follows: TGTGCCAGCAGTATAACCTCTTATACGCAGTATTTT. Translated, it gives CASSITSYTQYF.

As concerns this clonotype: One junction end disagrees with the germline gene, perhaps due to a read error. The V gene is TRBV12-3 or TRBV12-4, the J gene TRBJ2-5; 8 bases align to TRBD2. This CDR3 contains 15 residues. The CDR3 is CVSSFTSGSAGTQYF. The CDR3 bases are TGTGTCAGCAGTTTTACGAGCGGGAGCGCCGGGACCCAGTACTTC.

Written as DNA, the CDR3 is TGTGCCAGCAGTCCATACGACATGAACACTGAAGCTTTCTTT. Protein: CASSPYDMNTEAFF. V and J are TRBV27 and TRBJ1-1; D gene ambiguous. The CDR3 extends over 14 amino acids. The germline V gene encodes CDR1 MNHEY and CDR2 SMNVEV (reference sequence). Trimming stripped 5 bases from V and 0 bases from J, with 10 bases between.

This clonotype has a handful of counts. The chain links TRBV7-8 to TRBJ1-5, with 8 bases lining up with TRBD1. Trimming removed 11 bases from V and 4 bases from J; junction bases left unmatched: 13. The CDR3 totals 15 residues. Germline V lookup: CDR1 SGHVS, CDR2 FQNEAQ. CDR3 residues: CASRRGQAINQPQHF. The DNA for the CDR3 is TGTGCCTCCAGGAGGGGACAGGCTATAAATCAGCCCCAGCATTTT.